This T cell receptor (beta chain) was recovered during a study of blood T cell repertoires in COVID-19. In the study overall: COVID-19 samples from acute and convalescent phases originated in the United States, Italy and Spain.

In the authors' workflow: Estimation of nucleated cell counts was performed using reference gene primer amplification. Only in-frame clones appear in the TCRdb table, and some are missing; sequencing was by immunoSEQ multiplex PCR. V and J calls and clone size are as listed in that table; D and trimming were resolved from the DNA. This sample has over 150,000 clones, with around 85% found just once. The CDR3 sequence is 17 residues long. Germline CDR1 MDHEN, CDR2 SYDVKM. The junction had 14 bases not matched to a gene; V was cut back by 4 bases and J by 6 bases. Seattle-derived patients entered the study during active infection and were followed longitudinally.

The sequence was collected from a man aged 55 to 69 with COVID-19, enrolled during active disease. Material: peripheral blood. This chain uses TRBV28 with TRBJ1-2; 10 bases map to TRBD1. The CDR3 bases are TGTGCCAGCAGTTCCGCGGGACAGGGGACAGGGGAGAATGGCTACACCTTC. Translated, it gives CASSSAGQGTGENGYTF.